This T cell receptor beta chain was documented in a study of blood T cell repertoires in COVID-19. For the study at large: Spain, Italy and the United States supplied samples that represented acute and convalescent COVID-19. In each case, the material was cDNA or gDNA derived from T cells, B-cell-depleted T cells, or PBMCs.

In the authors' workflow: Quantification of nucleated cells was approximated via reference gene primer amplification. Sequencing was performed with immunoSEQ multiplex PCR; in TCRdb, only in-frame clones are kept and a portion is missing. For V, J and clone size, that table is used; D and trimming come from the DNA. The table lists 200,000 to 250,000 clones, just over 85% of them singletons. The germline V gene encodes CDR1 ENHRY and CDR2 SYGVKD. The CDR3 has 13 residues. After removal of 8 bases from V and 6 bases from J, the junction contained 6 bases not matched to a gene. Material for sequencing was peripheral blood. This chain connects TRBV10-3 to TRBJ1-3, with 8 bases matching TRBD1. The source is a man aged 25 to 45 who had recovered from COVID-19. Written as DNA, the CDR3 is TGTGCCATCGCAGGGGGCGCGAAAAACACCATATATTTT. Its protein product is CAIAGGAKNTIYF.